The next 10 T cell receptor beta chains were all read from a single sample in a study of T cell responses to AZD1222 COVID-19 vaccine. Generated by immunoSEQ multiplex PCR, the TCRdb table keeps only in-frame clones and is missing some. The sample lists about 150,000 clones; roughly 90% were seen once. The specimen was peripheral blood, collected on day 0 of AZD1222 vaccination. The receptor set was obtained from an adult in good health.

The genes are TRBV27 and TRBJ2-3; D possibly corresponds to TRBD1 (5 bases). Looked up from germline, CDR1 is MNHEY and CDR2 is SMNVEV (reference sequence). Trimming took 5 bases from V and 6 from J, leaving 12 bases between them. The CDR3 runs to 13 residues. The CDR3 reads CASSLLGVDTQYF. CDR3 coding DNA: TGTGCCAGCAGTCTCTTAGGGGTGGATACGCAGTATTTT.

This clone was found once. The chain recombines TRBV6-5 with TRBJ1-2; 9 nucleotides line up with TRBD1. The ends lost 7 bases at V and 2 bases at J; junction bases unmatched: 8. Germline values: CDR1 MNHEY, CDR2 SVGAGI. This CDR3 has 15 amino acids. CDR3 sequence: CASTSGQGHNYGYTF. CDR3 sequence (DNA): TGTGCCAGCACCTCAGGACAGGGGCACAACTATGGCTACACCTTC.

V and J are TRBV5-1 and TRBJ2-7; 7 bases line up with TRBD1. The CDR3 extends over 14 amino acids. V gave up 5 bases and J gave up 0 bases; unmatched junction bases: 5. Germline V lookup: CDR1 SGHRS, CDR2 YFSETQ. The CDR3 DNA is TGCGCCAGCAGTAACAGGGGCCTCTCCTACGAGCAGTACTTC. Translation: CASSNRGLSYEQYF.

The chain joins TRBV6-5 to TRBJ2-1; TRBD2 matches 11 bases. This CDR3 has 15 amino acids. Germline values: CDR1 MNHEY, CDR2 SVGAGI. The J segment lost 9 bases and the V segment lost 5 bases, leaving 9 bases of the junction unmatched. CDR3 in amino acids: CASSPRGSGRGEQFF. CDR3 nucleotides: TGTGCCAGCAGTCCTCGGGGTAGCGGGAGGGGTGAGCAGTTCTTC.

The rearrangement links TRBV28 to TRBJ2-1; no definite D call. The CDR3 is 13 residues long. The V and J ends lost 5 bases and 7 bases respectively, with 12 bases between them. The germline V gene encodes CDR1 MDHEN and CDR2 SYDVKM. The CDR3: CASSLPGPNEQFF. For the CDR3, the DNA is TGTGCCAGCAGTCTCCCAGGTCCGAATGAGCAGTTCTTC.

This clone appeared a single time. The chain is built from TRBV11-3 and TRBJ1-5; D unclear. Deletions cut 2 bases from V and 0 bases from J, with 14 bases between. CDR1 and CDR2 (germline): SGHNT, YENEEA. The CDR3 spans 17 residues. Here the CDR3 reads CASSLTQSGDSNQPQHF. As DNA, the CDR3 is TGTGCCAGCAGCTTAACCCAATCTGGTGATAGCAATCAGCCCCAGCATTTT.

The rearrangement uses TRBV6-6 and TRBJ1-2; D is perhaps TRBD1 (6 bases). The V gene lost 2 bases and the J gene lost 8 bases, with 15 bases spanning the gap. The CDR3 is 14 amino acids. Germline CDR1 and CDR2: MNHNY and SVGAGI (reference sequence). Here the CDR3 reads CASSYPQGLIGYTF. In nucleotides, the CDR3 is TGTGCCAGCAGTTACCCACAGGGTTTGATCGGCTACACCTTC.

The chain uses TRBV24-1 and TRBJ1-5; a possible D gene is TRBD1 (6 bases). Germline V lookup: CDR1 KGHDR, CDR2 SFDVKD. Trimming shortened V by 5 bases and J by 3 bases, and 7 bases separated the two germline ends. The CDR3 loop spans 13 amino acids. Here the CDR3 reads CATSGQANQPQHF. The CDR3 nucleotides read TGTGCCACCAGTGGACAGGCCAATCAGCCCCAGCATTTT.

The chain joins TRBV18 to TRBJ2-3, with D possibly TRBD2 on 5 matching bases. CDR1 and CDR2 from the germline V gene are KGHSH and LQKENI. This CDR3 has 16 residues. V lost 3 bases, J lost 0 bases, and 13 bases lay in between. CDR3 loop: CASSPSLLGSTDTQYF. As DNA, the CDR3 is TGTGCCAGCTCACCCTCACTACTAGGTAGCACAGATACGCAGTATTTT.

The rearrangement joins TRBV27 to TRBJ1-2, with D possibly TRBD1 on 5 matching bases. The CDR3 length is 13 residues. V lost 3 bases and J lost 9, with 14 bases in between. Germline V gene lookup returns CDR1 MNHEY and CDR2 SMNVEV (reference sequence). CDR3 sequence (DNA): TGTGCCAGCAGTTTTCAGGGAGTTGGAAGCTACACCTTC. Its translation is CASSFQGVGSYTF.